The 4 T cell receptor beta chains given below trace back to one sample, sequenced in a study of control samples from healthy donors and cancer patients. The protocol was immunoSEQ multiplex PCR, while the TCRdb copy is restricted to in-frame clones and leaves out a portion. Of under 95,000 clones in the sample, approximately 84% were seen once. The sample was blood. The receptors come from a man aged 50-59 years in good health.

This clone turned up a few times. The chain recombines TRBV9 with TRBJ2-3; D uncertain. V was pared by 0 bases and J by 4 bases, with 9 bases between. The CDR3 has 14 residues. From germline, CDR1 is SGDLS and CDR2 YYNGEE. CDR3 loop: CASSVGVPPDTQYF. The DNA for the CDR3 is TGTGCCAGCAGCGTAGGGGTGCCTCCAGATACGCAGTATTTT.

This clone was picked up a small number of times. The chain recombines TRBV4-2 with TRBJ1-3; D call uncertain. CDR1 and CDR2 from the germline V gene are LGHNA and YNFKEQ. V lost 0 bases, J lost 0 bases, and 9 bases lay in between. The CDR3 totals 16 residues. In DNA, the CDR3 is TGTGCCAGCAGCCAAGATCACGGGAACTCTGGAAACACCATATATTTT. Translation gives CASSQDHGNSGNTIYF.

The chain joins TRBV30 to TRBJ1-1; no clear D gene. Germline-derived CDR1 and CDR2 are GTSNPN and SVGIG (reference sequence). V was clipped by 2 bases and J by 7 bases, with 11 bases between them. This CDR3 is 12 amino acids long. The CDR3 nucleotides are TGTGCCTGGAGTCCGCAGGAGAATGAAGCTTTCTTT. This encodes CAWSPQENEAFF.

This clone showed up just a few times. This chain links TRBV30 with TRBJ1-5, with 8 bases that match TRBD1. The CDR3 contains 15 residues. CDR1 and CDR2 (germline): GTSNPN, SVGIG (reference sequence). J was trimmed by 2 bases and V by 3 bases; bases with no gene match: 6. The CDR3 bases are TGTGCCTGGAGATTGACAGGGGCCGGCAATCAGCCCCAGCATTTT. Protein: CAWRLTGAGNQPQHF.